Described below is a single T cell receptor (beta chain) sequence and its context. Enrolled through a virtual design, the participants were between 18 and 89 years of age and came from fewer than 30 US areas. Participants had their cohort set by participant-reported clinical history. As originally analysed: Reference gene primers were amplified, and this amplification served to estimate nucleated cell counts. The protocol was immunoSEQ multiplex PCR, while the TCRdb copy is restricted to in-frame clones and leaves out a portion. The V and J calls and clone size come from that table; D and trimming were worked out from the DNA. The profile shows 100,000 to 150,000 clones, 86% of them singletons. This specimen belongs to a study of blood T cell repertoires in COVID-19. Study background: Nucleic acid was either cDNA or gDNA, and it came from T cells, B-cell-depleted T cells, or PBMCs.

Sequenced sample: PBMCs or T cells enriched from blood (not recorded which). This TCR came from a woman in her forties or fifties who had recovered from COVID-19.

CDR3 in DNA: TGTGCCAGCAGTTTGGCAGGGCAAGGTGAGCAGTTCTTC. As protein: CASSLAGQGEQFF. V is TRBV12-3 or TRBV12-4 and J is TRBJ2-1; D might be TRBD1 (5 bases). The V and J ends lost 3 bases and 9 bases respectively, with 12 bases between them. The CDR3 runs 13 residues.